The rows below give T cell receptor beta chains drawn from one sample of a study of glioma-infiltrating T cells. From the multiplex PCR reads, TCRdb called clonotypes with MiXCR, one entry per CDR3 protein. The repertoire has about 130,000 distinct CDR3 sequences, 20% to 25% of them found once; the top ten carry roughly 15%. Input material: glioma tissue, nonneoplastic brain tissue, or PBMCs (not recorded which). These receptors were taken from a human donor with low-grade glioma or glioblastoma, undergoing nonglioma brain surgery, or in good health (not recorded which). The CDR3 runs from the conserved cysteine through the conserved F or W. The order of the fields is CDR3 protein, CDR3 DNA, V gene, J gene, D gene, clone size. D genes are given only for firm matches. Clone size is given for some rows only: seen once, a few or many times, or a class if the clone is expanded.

CDR3 protein: CASSPSGYAYEQYF
CDR3 DNA: TGTGCCAGCAGCCCAAGCGGATACGCCTACGAGCAGTACTTC
V gene: TRBV7-9
J gene: TRBJ2-7
D gene: NA
clone size: many

CDR3 protein: CASSSNSGAGDNEQFF
CDR3 DNA: TGTGCCAGCAGCTCGAATTCAGGGGCGGGGGACAATGAGCAGTTCTTC
V gene: TRBV7-2
J gene: TRBJ2-1
D gene: NA
clone size: many

CDR3 protein: CAHPVSGSVRNTEAFF
CDR3 DNA: TGTGCCCACCCAGTATCGGGGTCGGTGAGAAACACTGAAGCTTTCTTT
V gene: TRBV19
J gene: TRBJ1-1
D gene: NA
clone size: many

CDR3 protein: CASSPTRGGSGYTF
CDR3 DNA: TGTGCCAGCAGCCCCACCCGCGGGGGATCTGGCTACACCTTC
V gene: TRBV12-3/TRBV12-4
J gene: TRBJ1-2
D gene: NA
clone size: few

CDR3 protein: CASSGTGGNQPQHF
CDR3 DNA: TGTGCCAGCAGCGGGACAGGGGGTAATCAGCCCCAGCATTTT
V gene: TRBV2
J gene: TRBJ1-5
D gene: TRBD1
clone size: many

CDR3 protein: CASSLGPDPSGRGHEQFF
CDR3 DNA: TGTGCCAGCAGCTTAGGGCCAGATCCTAGCGGGAGGGGGCATGAGCAGTTCTTC
V gene: TRBV11-2
J gene: TRBJ2-1
D gene: TRBD2
clone size: NA

CDR3 protein: CASRPRGPKGYTF
CDR3 DNA: TGTGCCAGCCGACCAAGAGGCCCTAAAGGCTACACCTTC
V gene: TRBV2
J gene: TRBJ1-2
D gene: NA
clone size: NA

CDR3 protein: CSARAAGFTYEQYF
CDR3 DNA: TGCAGTGCTAGAGCCGCAGGTTTTACCTACGAGCAGTACTTC
V gene: TRBV20-1
J gene: TRBJ2-7
D gene: NA
clone size: many

CDR3 protein: CASIQDGGAYEQYF
CDR3 DNA: TGCGCCAGCATCCAAGACGGAGGGGCCTACGAGCAGTACTTC
V gene: TRBV4-1
J gene: TRBJ2-7
D gene: NA
clone size: NA

CDR3 protein: CATRSGRAGETQYF
CDR3 DNA: TGTGCCACCCGTAGCGGGAGGGCCGGAGAGACCCAGTACTTC
V gene: TRBV19
J gene: TRBJ2-5
D gene: TRBD2
clone size: many

CDR3 protein: CASSFKSTAHETQYF
CDR3 DNA: TGTGCCAGCAGTTTTAAAAGCACAGCGCATGAGACCCAGTACTTC
V gene: TRBV27
J gene: TRBJ2-5
D gene: NA
clone size: many

CDR3 protein: CSVEGTRNTEAFF
CDR3 DNA: TGCAGCGTTGAAGGGACCCGAAACACTGAAGCTTTCTTT
V gene: TRBV29-1
J gene: TRBJ1-1
D gene: NA
clone size: NA

CDR3 protein: CASSLIPGTGPNEQFF
CDR3 DNA: TGTGCCAGCAGTTTAATTCCTGGGACAGGGCCGAATGAGCAGTTCTTC
V gene: TRBV27
J gene: TRBJ2-1
D gene: TRBD1
clone size: many

CDR3 protein: CASSPRFPDTQYF
CDR3 DNA: TGCGCCAGCAGCCCAAGGTTCCCGGATACGCAGTATTTT
V gene: TRBV4-3
J gene: TRBJ2-3
D gene: NA
clone size: many

CDR3 protein: CSAMTGRTTEAFF
CDR3 DNA: TGCAGTGCTATGACAGGACGAACCACTGAAGCTTTCTTT
V gene: TRBV20-1
J gene: TRBJ1-1
D gene: NA
clone size: many

CDR3 protein: CASRGTGQSNTGELFF
CDR3 DNA: TGTGCCAGCAGAGGGACAGGGCAATCTAACACCGGGGAGCTGTTTTTT
V gene: TRBV27
J gene: TRBJ2-2
D gene: TRBD1
clone size: many

CDR3 protein: CASSQGGGTGVSEQYF
CDR3 DNA: TGCGCCAGCAGCCAAGGTGGGGGGACAGGGGTCTCCGAGCAGTACTTC
V gene: TRBV4-3
J gene: TRBJ2-7
D gene: TRBD1
clone size: many

CDR3 protein: CASSQDRVANGYTF
CDR3 DNA: TGTGCCAGCAGCCAGGACAGGGTCGCGAATGGCTACACCTTC
V gene: TRBV11-1
J gene: TRBJ1-2
D gene: TRBD1
clone size: few

CDR3 protein: CASSPRFVTAEQFF
CDR3 DNA: TGTGCCAGCAGCCCGCGGTTCGTCACTGCCGAGCAGTTCTTC
V gene: TRBV6-2/TRBV6-3
J gene: TRBJ2-1
D gene: NA
clone size: NA

CDR3 protein: CASSGRTIDTQYF
CDR3 DNA: TGTGCCAGCAGTGGCAGGACTATAGATACGCAGTATTTT
V gene: TRBV6-1
J gene: TRBJ2-3
D gene: NA
clone size: many

CDR3 protein: CASSVLGAGLQYF
CDR3 DNA: TGCGCCAGCAGCGTCCTCGGAGCGGGATTGCAGTATTTT
V gene: TRBV4-1
J gene: TRBJ2-3
D gene: TRBD2
clone size: many

CDR3 protein: CAGNSAAGTSVGTDTQYF
CDR3 DNA: TGTGCCGGCAACTCCGCCGCAGGGACTAGCGTTGGCACAGATACGCAGTATTTT
V gene: TRBV7-9
J gene: TRBJ2-3
D gene: TRBD2
clone size: NA

CDR3 protein: CASSEGVGYGYTF
CDR3 DNA: TGTGCCAGCAGTGAAGGGGTAGGATATGGCTACACCTTC
V gene: TRBV2
J gene: TRBJ1-2
D gene: NA
clone size: many

CDR3 protein: CASSLEVSLGGAGLASYNEQFF
CDR3 DNA: TGTGCCAGCAGCTTAGAGGTCTCGCTGGGGGGGGCGGGCCTGGCCTCCTACAATGAGCAGTTCTTC
V gene: TRBV7-6
J gene: TRBJ2-1
D gene: NA
clone size: many

CDR3 protein: CSASGINYGYTF
CDR3 DNA: TGCAGTGCATCAGGGATTAACTATGGCTACACCTTC
V gene: TRBV20-1
J gene: TRBJ1-2
D gene: NA
clone size: many

CDR3 protein: CASLYTSRDRGTYEQYF
CDR3 DNA: TGTGCCAGCCTCTACACTTCCCGGGACAGGGGGACCTACGAGCAGTACTTC
V gene: TRBV6-5
J gene: TRBJ2-7
D gene: TRBD1
clone size: NA

CDR3 protein: CACHDRISGNTIYF
CDR3 DNA: TGTGCCTGCCATGACAGGATCTCTGGAAACACCATATATTTT
V gene: TRBV6-1
J gene: TRBJ1-3
D gene: NA
clone size: many

CDR3 protein: CASSQTMGATDTQYF
CDR3 DNA: TGCGCCAGCAGCCAAACAATGGGGGCCACAGATACGCAGTATTTT
V gene: TRBV4-3
J gene: TRBJ2-3
D gene: NA
clone size: NA

CDR3 protein: CAISDSPGGSSKDTQYF
CDR3 DNA: TGTGCCATCAGTGACTCCCCTGGCGGGAGTAGTAAAGATACGCAGTATTTT
V gene: TRBV10-3
J gene: TRBJ2-3
D gene: TRBD2
clone size: many

CDR3 protein: CSARDPSGSSNEQFF
CDR3 DNA: TGCAGTGCTAGAGATCCGAGCGGGAGTAGCAATGAGCAGTTCTTC
V gene: TRBV20-1
J gene: TRBJ2-1
D gene: TRBD2
clone size: many

CDR3 protein: CASSREGSNTEAFF
CDR3 DNA: TGCGCCAGCAGCCGGGAGGGATCGAACACTGAAGCTTTCTTT
V gene: TRBV4-3
J gene: TRBJ1-1
D gene: NA
clone size: many

CDR3 protein: CATSGGVVDTIYF
CDR3 DNA: TGTGCCACCAGTGGAGGGGTAGTAGACACCATATATTTT
V gene: TRBV15
J gene: TRBJ1-3
D gene: NA
clone size: many

CDR3 protein: CASSLYSGEHLNNEQFF
CDR3 DNA: TGTGCCAGCAGCTTGTACTCTGGGGAGCATCTAAACAATGAGCAGTTCTTC
V gene: TRBV7-2
J gene: TRBJ2-1
D gene: NA
clone size: many

CDR3 protein: CASSGQIQETQHF
CDR3 DNA: TGTGCCAGCAGCGGACAAATTCAAGAGACCCAGCACTTC
V gene: TRBV2
J gene: TRBJ2-5
D gene: NA
clone size: NA

CDR3 protein: CASSHPPGQGANEQFF
CDR3 DNA: TGCGCCAGCAGCCACCCACCGGGACAGGGGGCTAATGAGCAGTTCTTC
V gene: TRBV4-1
J gene: TRBJ2-1
D gene: TRBD1
clone size: many

CDR3 protein: CASSFKTGQGTTGANVLTF
CDR3 DNA: TGTGCCAGCAGCTTTAAGACGGGACAGGGGACAACAGGGGCCAACGTCCTGACTTTC
V gene: TRBV28
J gene: TRBJ2-6
D gene: TRBD1
clone size: many

CDR3 protein: CAISGGTSSYEQYF
CDR3 DNA: TGTGCCATCAGTGGGGGTACCAGCTCCTACGAGCAGTACTTC
V gene: TRBV10-3
J gene: TRBJ2-7
D gene: NA
clone size: many

CDR3 protein: CASSIRLAGYAGPDTQYF
CDR3 DNA: TGTGCCAGTAGTATAAGGCTAGCGGGATACGCTGGTCCAGATACGCAGTATTTT
V gene: TRBV19
J gene: TRBJ2-3
D gene: TRBD2
clone size: NA

CDR3 protein: CASSLVQAGHTEAFF
CDR3 DNA: TGTGCCAGCAGCTTAGTCCAGGCGGGGCACACTGAAGCTTTCTTT
V gene: TRBV7-2
J gene: TRBJ1-1
D gene: NA
clone size: many

CDR3 protein: CASSREVLTSGRYNEQFF
CDR3 DNA: TGTGCCAGTAGTAGAGAGGTCCTGACTAGCGGGAGATACAATGAGCAGTTCTTC
V gene: TRBV19
J gene: TRBJ2-1
D gene: TRBD2
clone size: many

CDR3 protein: CAGSPTGDSYNEQFF
CDR3 DNA: TGTGCCGGATCTCCGACAGGGGACTCCTACAATGAGCAGTTCTTC
V gene: TRBV9
J gene: TRBJ2-1
D gene: TRBD1
clone size: NA

CDR3 protein: CASTVDRGTVSGANVLTF
CDR3 DNA: TGTGCTAGTACCGTAGACAGGGGGACAGTCTCTGGGGCCAACGTCCTGACTTTC
V gene: TRBV19
J gene: TRBJ2-6
D gene: TRBD1
clone size: few

CDR3 protein: CASSNQREGRNEQYF
CDR3 DNA: TGTGCCAGCAGCAACCAGCGGGAGGGCCGGAACGAGCAGTACTTC
V gene: TRBV4-2
J gene: TRBJ2-7
D gene: TRBD2
clone size: many

CDR3 protein: CASSRGRGLEQYF
CDR3 DNA: TGTGCCAGCAGCCGGGGCAGGGGGCTTGAGCAGTACTTC
V gene: TRBV4-2
J gene: TRBJ2-7
D gene: TRBD1
clone size: NA

CDR3 protein: CASSGTAYEQYF
CDR3 DNA: TGTGCCAGCAGCGGGACAGCCTACGAGCAGTACTTC
V gene: TRBV7-9
J gene: TRBJ2-7
D gene: TRBD1
clone size: many

CDR3 protein: CASSSRARVDYNEQFF
CDR3 DNA: TGTGCCAGCAGCTCCCGTGCGAGGGTAGATTACAATGAGCAGTTCTTC
V gene: TRBV7-9
J gene: TRBJ2-1
D gene: NA
clone size: many

CDR3 protein: CASSSYYEQYF
CDR3 DNA: TGTGCCAGCAGCTCGTACTACGAGCAGTACTTC
V gene: TRBV7-2
J gene: TRBJ2-7
D gene: NA
clone size: many

CDR3 protein: CASSLIADTQYF
CDR3 DNA: TGTGCCAGCAGTTTAATAGCAGATACGCAGTATTTT
V gene: TRBV7-2
J gene: TRBJ2-3
D gene: NA
clone size: many

CDR3 protein: CASSFVSSNQPQHF
CDR3 DNA: TGTGCCAGCAGTTTCGTCAGTAGCAATCAGCCCCAGCATTTT
V gene: TRBV12-3/TRBV12-4
J gene: TRBJ1-5
D gene: NA
clone size: many

CDR3 protein: CASSVEPRGRAFF
CDR3 DNA: TGTGCCAGCAGCGTAGAGCCGAGGGGAAGAGCTTTCTTT
V gene: TRBV9
J gene: TRBJ1-1
D gene: NA
clone size: NA

CDR3 protein: CASSRETGLNTEAFF
CDR3 DNA: TGTGCCAGCTCGCGAGAGACAGGACTGAACACTGAAGCTTTCTTT
V gene: TRBV18
J gene: TRBJ1-1
D gene: NA
clone size: few

CDR3 protein: CASSKDVLAGARGQYF
CDR3 DNA: TGCGCCAGCAGCAAAGATGTCCTAGCGGGGGCCCGGGGGCAGTACTTC
V gene: TRBV4-3
J gene: TRBJ2-7
D gene: TRBD2
clone size: NA

CDR3 protein: CASSQETGGFYNEQFF
CDR3 DNA: TGTGCCAGCAGCCAAGAGACAGGGGGCTTCTACAATGAGCAGTTCTTC
V gene: TRBV4-2
J gene: TRBJ2-1
D gene: TRBD1
clone size: many

CDR3 protein: CASGTSGRASQETQYF
CDR3 DNA: TGTGCCAGTGGGACTAGCGGGAGGGCCTCCCAAGAGACCCAGTACTTC
V gene: TRBV19
J gene: TRBJ2-5
D gene: TRBD2
clone size: NA

CDR3 protein: CAWVTGAWTEAFF
CDR3 DNA: TGCGCCTGGGTAACAGGGGCGTGGACTGAAGCTTTCTTT
V gene: TRBV30
J gene: TRBJ1-1
D gene: TRBD1
clone size: NA